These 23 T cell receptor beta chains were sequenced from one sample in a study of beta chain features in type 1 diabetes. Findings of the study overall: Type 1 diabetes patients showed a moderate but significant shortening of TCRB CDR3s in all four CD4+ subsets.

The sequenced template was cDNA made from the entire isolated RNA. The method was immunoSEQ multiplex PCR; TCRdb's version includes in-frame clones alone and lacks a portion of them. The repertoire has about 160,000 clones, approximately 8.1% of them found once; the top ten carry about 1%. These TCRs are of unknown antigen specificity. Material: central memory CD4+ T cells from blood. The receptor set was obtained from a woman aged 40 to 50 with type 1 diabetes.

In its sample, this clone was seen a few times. CDR3 protein: CASSNNRESGYTF. In DNA form, the CDR3 reads TGCGCCAGCAGCAACAACCGGGAATCTGGCTACACCTTC. The rearrangement uses TRBV5-1 and TRBJ1-2; unclear D gene. The V end lost 4 bases, the J end lost 7 bases, and 14 bases lay between the germline ends. This CDR3 contains 13 residues. Germline CDR1 and CDR2: SGHRS and YFSETQ.

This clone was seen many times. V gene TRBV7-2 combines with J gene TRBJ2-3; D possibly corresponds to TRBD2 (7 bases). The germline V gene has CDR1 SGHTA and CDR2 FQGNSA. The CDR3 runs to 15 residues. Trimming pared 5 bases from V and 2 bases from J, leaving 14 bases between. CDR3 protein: CASSLGGDYTDTQYF. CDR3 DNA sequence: TGTGCCAGCAGCCTAGGGGGGGACTACACAGATACGCAGTATTTT.

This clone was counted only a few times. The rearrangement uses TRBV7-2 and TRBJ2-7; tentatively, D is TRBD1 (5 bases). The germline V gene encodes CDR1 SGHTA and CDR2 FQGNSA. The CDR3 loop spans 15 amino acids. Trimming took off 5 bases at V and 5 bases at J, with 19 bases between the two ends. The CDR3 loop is CASSLKLTGRDEQYF. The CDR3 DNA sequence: TGTGCCAGCAGCCTGAAACTAACAGGACGGGACGAGCAGTACTTC.

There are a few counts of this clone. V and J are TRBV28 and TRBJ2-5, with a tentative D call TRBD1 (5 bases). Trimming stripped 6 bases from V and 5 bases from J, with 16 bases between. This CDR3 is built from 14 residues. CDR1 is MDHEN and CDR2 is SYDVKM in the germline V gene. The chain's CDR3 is CASSPSVGLETQYF. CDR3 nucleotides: TGTGCCAGCAGCCCCTCCGTGGGGCTCGAGACCCAGTACTTC.

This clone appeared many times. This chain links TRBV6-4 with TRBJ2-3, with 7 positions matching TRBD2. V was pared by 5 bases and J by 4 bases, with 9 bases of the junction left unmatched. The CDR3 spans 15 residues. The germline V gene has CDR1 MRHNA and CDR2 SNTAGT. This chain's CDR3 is CASSRLGGDADTQYF. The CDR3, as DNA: TGTGCCAGCAGTCGACTGGGAGGGGATGCAGATACGCAGTATTTT.

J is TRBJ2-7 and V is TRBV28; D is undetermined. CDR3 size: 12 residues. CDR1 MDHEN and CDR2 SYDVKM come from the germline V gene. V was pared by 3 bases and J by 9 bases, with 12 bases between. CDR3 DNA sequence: TGTGCCAGCAGTTTTGCCCTGAACAGGCAGTACTTC. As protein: CASSFALNRQYF.

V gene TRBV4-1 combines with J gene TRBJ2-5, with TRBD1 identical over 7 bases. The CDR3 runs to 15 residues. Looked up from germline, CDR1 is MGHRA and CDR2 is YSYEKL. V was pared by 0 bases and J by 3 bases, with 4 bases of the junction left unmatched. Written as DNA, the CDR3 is TGCGCCAGCAGCCAAGAGAACAGGGGAGAAGAGACCCAGTACTTC. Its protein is CASSQENRGEETQYF.

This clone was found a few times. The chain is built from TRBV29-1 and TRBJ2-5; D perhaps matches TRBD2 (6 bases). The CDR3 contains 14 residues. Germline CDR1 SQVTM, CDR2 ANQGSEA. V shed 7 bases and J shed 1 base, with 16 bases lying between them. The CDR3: CSAGAGSSQETQYF. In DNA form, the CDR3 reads TGCAGCGCTGGAGCGGGTTCCAGCCAAGAGACCCAGTACTTC.

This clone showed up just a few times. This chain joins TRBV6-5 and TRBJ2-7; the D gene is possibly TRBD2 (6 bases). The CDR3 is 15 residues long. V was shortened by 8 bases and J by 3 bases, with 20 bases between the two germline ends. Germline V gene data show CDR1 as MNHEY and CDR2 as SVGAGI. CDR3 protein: CASRPEALGGYEQYF. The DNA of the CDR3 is TGTGCCAGCCGCCCGGAAGCACTCGGGGGCTACGAGCAGTACTTC.

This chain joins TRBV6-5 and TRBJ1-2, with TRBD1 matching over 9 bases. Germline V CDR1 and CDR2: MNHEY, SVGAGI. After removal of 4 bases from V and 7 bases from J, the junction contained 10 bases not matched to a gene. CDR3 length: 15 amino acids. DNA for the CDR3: TGTGCCAGCAGTTCCGGGGACAGGGTTGACCGTGGCTACACCTTC. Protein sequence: CASSSGDRVDRGYTF.

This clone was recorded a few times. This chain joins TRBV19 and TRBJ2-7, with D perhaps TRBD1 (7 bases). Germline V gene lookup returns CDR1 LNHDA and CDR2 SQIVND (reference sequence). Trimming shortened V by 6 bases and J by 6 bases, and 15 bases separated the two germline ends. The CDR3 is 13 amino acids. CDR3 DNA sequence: TGTGCCAGTAGATCCCCAGGGGGAGGCGAGCAGTACTTC. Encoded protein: CASRSPGGGEQYF.

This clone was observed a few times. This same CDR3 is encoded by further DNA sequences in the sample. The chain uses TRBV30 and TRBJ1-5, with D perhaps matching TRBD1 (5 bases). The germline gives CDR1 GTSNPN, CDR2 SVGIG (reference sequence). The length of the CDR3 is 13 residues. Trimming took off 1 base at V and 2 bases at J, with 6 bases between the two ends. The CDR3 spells CAWSGGGNQPQHF. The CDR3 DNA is TGTGCCTGGAGTGGGGGGGGCAATCAGCCCCAGCATTTT.

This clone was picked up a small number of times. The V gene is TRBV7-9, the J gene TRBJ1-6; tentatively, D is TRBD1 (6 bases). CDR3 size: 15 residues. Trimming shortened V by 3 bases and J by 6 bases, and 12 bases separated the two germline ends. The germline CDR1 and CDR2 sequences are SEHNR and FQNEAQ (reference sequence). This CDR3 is CASSFGGGPNSPLHF. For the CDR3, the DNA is TGTGCCAGCAGCTTTGGGGGGGGCCCTAATTCACCCCTCCACTTT.

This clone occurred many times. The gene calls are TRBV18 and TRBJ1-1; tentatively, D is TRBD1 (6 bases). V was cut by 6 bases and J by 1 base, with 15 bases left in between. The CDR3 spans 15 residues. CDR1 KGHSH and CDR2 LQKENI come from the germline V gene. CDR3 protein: CASSLGTPQNTEAFF. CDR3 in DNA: TGTGCCAGCTCCCTTGGGACACCTCAGAACACTGAAGCTTTCTTT.

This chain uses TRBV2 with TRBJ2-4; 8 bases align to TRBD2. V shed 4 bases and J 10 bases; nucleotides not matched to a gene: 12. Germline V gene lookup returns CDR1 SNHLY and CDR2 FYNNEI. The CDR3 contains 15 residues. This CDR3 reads CASSAGLASNSIQYF. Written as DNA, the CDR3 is TGTGCCAGCAGTGCCGGACTAGCCTCAAACTCGATTCAGTACTTC.

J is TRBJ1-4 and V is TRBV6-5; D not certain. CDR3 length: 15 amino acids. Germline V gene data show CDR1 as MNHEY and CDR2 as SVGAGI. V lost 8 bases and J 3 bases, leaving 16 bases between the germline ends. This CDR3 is CASCFRGSANEKLFF. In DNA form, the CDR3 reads TGTGCCAGCTGCTTTCGGGGAAGCGCTAATGAAAAACTGTTTTTT.

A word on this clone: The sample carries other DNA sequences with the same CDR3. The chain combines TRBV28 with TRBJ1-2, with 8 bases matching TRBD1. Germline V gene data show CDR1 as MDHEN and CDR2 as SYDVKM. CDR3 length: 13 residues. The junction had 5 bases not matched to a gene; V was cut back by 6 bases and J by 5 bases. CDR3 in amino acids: CASRSGTGYGYTF. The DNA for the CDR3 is TGTGCCAGCAGGTCCGGGACAGGTTATGGCTACACCTTC.

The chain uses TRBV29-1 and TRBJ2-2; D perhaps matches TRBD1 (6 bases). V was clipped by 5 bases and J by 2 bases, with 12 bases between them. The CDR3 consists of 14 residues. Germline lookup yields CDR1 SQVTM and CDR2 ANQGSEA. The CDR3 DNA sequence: TGCAGCGTTATAACAGGGATCAACACCGGGGAGCTGTTTTTT. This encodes CSVITGINTGELFF.

The CDR3 protein is CAWSVGDGRVNQPQHF. The DNA of the CDR3 is TGTGCCTGGAGTGTTGGCGATGGGAGGGTCAATCAGCCCCAGCATTTT. The J gene is TRBJ1-5, the V gene TRBV30, with D unclear. V was clipped by 0 bases and J by 3 bases, with 15 bases between them. The germline gives CDR1 GTSNPN, CDR2 SVGIG (reference sequence). CDR3 size: 16 residues.

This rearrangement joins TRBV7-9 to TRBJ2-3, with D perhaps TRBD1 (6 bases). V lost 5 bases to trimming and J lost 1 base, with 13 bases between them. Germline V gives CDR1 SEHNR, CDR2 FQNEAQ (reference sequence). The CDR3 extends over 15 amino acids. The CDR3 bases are TGTGCCAGCAGCCTGGGGGCGTTCCGCACAGATACGCAGTATTTT. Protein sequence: CASSLGAFRTDTQYF.

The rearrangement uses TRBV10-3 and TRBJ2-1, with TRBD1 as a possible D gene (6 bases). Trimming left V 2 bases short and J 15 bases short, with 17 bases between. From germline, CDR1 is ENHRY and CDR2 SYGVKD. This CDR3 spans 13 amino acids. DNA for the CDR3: TGTGCCATCAGTGAGGGGGCAGGGGCGGTCGGGTTCTTC. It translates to CAISEGAGAVGFF.

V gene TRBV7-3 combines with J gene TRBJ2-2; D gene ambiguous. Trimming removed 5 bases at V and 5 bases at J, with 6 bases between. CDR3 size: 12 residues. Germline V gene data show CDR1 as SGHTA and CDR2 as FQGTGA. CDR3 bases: TGTGCCAGCAGCCCAACTACCGGGGAGCTGTTTTTT. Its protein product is CASSPTTGELFF.

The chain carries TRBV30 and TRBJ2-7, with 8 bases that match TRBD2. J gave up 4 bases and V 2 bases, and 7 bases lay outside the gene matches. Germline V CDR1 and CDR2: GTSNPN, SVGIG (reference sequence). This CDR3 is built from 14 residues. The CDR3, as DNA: TGTGCCTGGAGTACGGGAAGCGGGAGATACGAGCAGTACTTC. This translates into CAWSTGSGRYEQYF.